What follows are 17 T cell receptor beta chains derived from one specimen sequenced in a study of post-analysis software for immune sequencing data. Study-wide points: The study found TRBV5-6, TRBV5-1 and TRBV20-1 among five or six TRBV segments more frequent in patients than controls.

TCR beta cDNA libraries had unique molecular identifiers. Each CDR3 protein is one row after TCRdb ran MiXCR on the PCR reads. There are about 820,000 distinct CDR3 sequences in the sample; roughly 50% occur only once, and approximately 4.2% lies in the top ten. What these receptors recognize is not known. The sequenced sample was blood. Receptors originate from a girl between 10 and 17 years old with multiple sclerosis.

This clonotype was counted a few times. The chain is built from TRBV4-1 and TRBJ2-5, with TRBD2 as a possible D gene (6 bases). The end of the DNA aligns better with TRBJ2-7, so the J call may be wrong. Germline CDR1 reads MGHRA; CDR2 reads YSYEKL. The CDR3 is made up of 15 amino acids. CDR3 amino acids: CASSQDSGGIYEQYF. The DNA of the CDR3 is TGCGCCAGCAGCCAAGACTCTGGCGGGATTTACGAGCAGTACTTC.

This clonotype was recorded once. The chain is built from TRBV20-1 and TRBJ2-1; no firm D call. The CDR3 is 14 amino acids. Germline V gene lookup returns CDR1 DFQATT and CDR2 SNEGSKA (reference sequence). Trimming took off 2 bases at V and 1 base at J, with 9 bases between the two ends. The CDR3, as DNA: TGCAGTGCTAGAACGACTGCTTCCTACAATGAGCAGTTCTTC. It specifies CSARTTASYNEQFF.

CDR3 bases: TGCGCCAGCAGCGGGGGCACCAATGAGCAGTACTTC. It encodes CASSGGTNEQYF. The chain recombines TRBV5-1 with TRBJ2-5; TRBD1 might be the D (6 bases). The ends were cut back, 4 bases at V and 11 bases at J, with 15 bases in the middle. The length of the CDR3 is 12 residues. The germline gives CDR1 SGHRS, CDR2 YFSETQ.

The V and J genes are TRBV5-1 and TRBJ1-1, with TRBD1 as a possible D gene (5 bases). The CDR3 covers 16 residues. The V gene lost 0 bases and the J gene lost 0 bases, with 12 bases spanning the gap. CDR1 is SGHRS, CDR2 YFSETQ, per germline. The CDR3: CASSLAVGRMNTEAFF. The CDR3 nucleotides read TGCGCCAGCAGCTTGGCCGTGGGACGGATGAACACTGAAGCTTTCTTT.

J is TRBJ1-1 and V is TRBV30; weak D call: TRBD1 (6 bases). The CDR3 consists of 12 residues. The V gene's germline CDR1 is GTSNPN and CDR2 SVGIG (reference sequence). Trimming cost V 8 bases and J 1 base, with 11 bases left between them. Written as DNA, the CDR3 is TGTGCCCGGCTGGACAGGAACACTGAAGCTTTCTTT. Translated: CARLDRNTEAFF. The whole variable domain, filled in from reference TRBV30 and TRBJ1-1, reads SQTIHQWPATLVQPVGSPLSLECTVEGTSNPNLYWYRQAAGRGLQLLFYSVGIGQISSEVPQNLSASRPQDRQFILSSKKLLLSDSGFYLCARLDRNTEAFFGQGTRLTVV.

CDR3 protein: CASSLVWGGLAGGDYNEQFF. The DNA for the CDR3 is TGTGCCAGCAGTTTAGTGTGGGGAGGGCTAGCGGGAGGTGACTACAATGAGCAGTTCTTC. J is TRBJ2-1 and V is TRBV12-3 or TRBV12-4; 11 nucleotides agree with TRBD2. The CDR3 runs to 20 residues. Trimming cost V 1 base and J 3 bases; bases outside gene matches: 14.

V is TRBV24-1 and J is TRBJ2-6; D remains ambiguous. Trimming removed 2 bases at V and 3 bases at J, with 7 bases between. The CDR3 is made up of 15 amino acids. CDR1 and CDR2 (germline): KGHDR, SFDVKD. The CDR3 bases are TGTGCCACCAGTGATTCCCGGGTTGGGGCCAACGTCCTGACTTTC. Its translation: CATSDSRVGANVLTF.

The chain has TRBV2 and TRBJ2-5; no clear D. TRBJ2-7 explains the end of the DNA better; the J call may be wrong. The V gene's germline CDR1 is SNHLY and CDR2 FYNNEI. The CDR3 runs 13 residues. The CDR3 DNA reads TGTGCCAGCGTGGGTCCCACAGCCCACGAGCAGTACTTC. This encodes CASVGPTAHEQYF.

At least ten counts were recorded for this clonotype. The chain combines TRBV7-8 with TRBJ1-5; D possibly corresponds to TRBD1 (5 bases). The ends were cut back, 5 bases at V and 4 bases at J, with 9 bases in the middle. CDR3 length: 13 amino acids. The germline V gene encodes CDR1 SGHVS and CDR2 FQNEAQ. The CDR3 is CASSGGGNQPQHF. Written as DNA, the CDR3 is TGTGCCAGCAGCGGCGGGGGGAATCAGCCCCAGCATTTT.

CDR3 amino acids: CASSGIPGQGSHEQFF. The CDR3 DNA sequence: TGCGCCAGCAGCGGAATACCGGGACAGGGGTCCCATGAGCAGTTCTTC. J is TRBJ2-1 and V is TRBV5-1; 10 bases agree with TRBD1. V was pared by 4 bases and J by 8 bases, with 12 bases of the junction left unmatched. CDR1 and CDR2 (germline): SGHRS, YFSETQ. This CDR3 has 16 amino acids.

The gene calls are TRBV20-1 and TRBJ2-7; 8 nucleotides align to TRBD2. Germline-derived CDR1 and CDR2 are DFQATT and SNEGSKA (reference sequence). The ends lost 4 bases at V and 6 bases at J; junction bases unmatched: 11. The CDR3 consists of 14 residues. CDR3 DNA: TGCAGTGCTACTTTAGCGGGAAGGCTCGGCGAGCAGTACTTC. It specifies CSATLAGRLGEQYF.

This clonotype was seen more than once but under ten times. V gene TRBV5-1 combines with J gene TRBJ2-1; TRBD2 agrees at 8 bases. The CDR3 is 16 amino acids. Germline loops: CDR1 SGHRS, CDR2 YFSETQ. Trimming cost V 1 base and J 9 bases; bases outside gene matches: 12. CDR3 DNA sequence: TGCGCCAGCAGCTTGCTCGGGAGGGCCATATCGGGTGAGCAGTTCTTC. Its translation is CASSLLGRAISGEQFF.

CDR3 bases: TGTGCCAGCAGTAGCACAGGGAGCAACTACGAGCAGTACTTC. It encodes CASSSTGSNYEQYF. This chain connects TRBV12-3 or TRBV12-4 to TRBJ2-7; D is perhaps TRBD1 (6 bases). The V gene lost 5 bases and the J gene lost 3 bases, with 14 bases spanning the gap. This CDR3 has 14 amino acids.

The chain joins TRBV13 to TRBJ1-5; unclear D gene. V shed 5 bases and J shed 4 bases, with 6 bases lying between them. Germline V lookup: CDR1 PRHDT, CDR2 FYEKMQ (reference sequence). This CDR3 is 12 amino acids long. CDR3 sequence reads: CASSHVNQPQHF. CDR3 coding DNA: TGTGCCAGCAGCCACGTGAATCAGCCCCAGCATTTT.

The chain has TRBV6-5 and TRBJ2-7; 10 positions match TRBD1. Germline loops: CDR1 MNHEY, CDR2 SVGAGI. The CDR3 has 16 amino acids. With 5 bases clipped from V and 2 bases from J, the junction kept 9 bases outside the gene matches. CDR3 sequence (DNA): TGTGCCAGCAGTCAAATGGGACAGGGGTCTCCCTACGAGCAGTACTTC. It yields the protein CASSQMGQGSPYEQYF.

The CDR3 coding sequence is TGTGCCACCAGCAGGGGACGGGGGTTTGAGACCCAGTACTTC. This gives the protein CATSRGRGFETQYF. This chain uses TRBV15 with TRBJ2-5; D perhaps matches TRBD2 (6 bases). Germline V gene sequence: CDR1 LNHNV, CDR2 YYDKDF (reference sequence). CDR3 length: 14 amino acids. Trimming cost V 3 bases and J 5 bases, with 13 bases left between them.

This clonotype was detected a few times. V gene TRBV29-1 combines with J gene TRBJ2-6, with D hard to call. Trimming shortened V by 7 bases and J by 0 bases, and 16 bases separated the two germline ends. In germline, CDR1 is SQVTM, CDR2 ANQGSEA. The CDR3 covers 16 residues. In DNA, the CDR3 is TGCAGCGCCCGCCAAGGTCATGGCTCTGGGGCCAACGTCCTGACTTTC. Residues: CSARQGHGSGANVLTF. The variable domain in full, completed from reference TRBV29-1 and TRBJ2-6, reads SAVISQKPSRDICQRGTSLTIQCQVDSQVTMMFWYRQQPGQSLTLIATANQGSEATYESGFVIDKFPISRPNLTFSTLTVSNMSPEDSSIYLCSARQGHGSGANVLTFGAGSRLTVL.